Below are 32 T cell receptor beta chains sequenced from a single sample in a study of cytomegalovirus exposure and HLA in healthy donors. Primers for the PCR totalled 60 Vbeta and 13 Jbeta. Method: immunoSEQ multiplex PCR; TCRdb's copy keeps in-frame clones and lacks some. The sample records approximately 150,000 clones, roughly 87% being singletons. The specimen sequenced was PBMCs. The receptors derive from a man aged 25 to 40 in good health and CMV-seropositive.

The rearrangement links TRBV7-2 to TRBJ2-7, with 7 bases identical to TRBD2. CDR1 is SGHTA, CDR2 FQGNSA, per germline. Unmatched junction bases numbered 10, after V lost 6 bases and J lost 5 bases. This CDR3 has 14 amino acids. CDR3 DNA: TGTGCCAGCAGAGAAAGCGGGGCCAGGGACGAGCAGTACTTC. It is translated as CASRESGARDEQYF.

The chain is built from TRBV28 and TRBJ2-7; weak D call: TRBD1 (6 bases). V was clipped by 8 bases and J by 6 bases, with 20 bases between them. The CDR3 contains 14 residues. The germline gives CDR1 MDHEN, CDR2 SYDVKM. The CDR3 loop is CASGLQGINFEQYF. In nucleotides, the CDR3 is TGTGCCAGCGGACTCCAGGGGATAAATTTCGAGCAGTACTTC.

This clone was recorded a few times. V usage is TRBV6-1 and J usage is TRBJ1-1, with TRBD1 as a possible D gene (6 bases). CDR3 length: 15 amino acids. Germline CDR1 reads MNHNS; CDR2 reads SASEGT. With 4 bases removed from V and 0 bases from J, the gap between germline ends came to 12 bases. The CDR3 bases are TGTGCCAGCAGTGGGGGGGGCAGCTTGAACACTGAAGCTTTCTTT. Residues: CASSGGGSLNTEAFF.

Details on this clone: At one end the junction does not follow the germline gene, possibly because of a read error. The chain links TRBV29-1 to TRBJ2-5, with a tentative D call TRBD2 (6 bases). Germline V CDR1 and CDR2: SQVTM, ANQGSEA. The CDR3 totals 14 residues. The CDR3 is CSAEGRWIQETQYF. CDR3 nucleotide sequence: TGCAGCGCTGAAGGGAGGTGGATTCAAGAGACCCAGTACTTC.

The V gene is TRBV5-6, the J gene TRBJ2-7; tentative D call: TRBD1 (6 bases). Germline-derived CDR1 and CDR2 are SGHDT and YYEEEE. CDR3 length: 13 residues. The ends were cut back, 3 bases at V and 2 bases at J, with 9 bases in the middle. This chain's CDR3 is CASSYQGTYEQYF. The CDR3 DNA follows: TGTGCCAGCAGCTACCAGGGGACCTACGAGCAGTACTTC.

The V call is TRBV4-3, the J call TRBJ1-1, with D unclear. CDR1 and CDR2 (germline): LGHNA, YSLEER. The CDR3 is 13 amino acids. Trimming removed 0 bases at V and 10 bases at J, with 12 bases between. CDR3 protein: CASSQDLSTGAFF. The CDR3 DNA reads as TGCGCCAGCAGCCAAGATCTGAGCACCGGAGCTTTCTTT.

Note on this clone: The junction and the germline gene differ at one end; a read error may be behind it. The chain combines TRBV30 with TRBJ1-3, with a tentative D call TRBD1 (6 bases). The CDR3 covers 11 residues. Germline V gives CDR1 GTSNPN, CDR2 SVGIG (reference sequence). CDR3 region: CAWRDLGGLQF. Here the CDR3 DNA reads TGTGCCTGGAGGGATCTTGGGGGCTTGCAATTT.

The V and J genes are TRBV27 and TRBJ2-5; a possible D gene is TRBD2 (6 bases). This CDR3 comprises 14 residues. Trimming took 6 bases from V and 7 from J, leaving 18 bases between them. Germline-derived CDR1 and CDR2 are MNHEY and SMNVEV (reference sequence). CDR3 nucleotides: TGTGCCAGCAGACCCCGGGACTCCTGGTGGACCCAGTACTTC. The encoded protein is CASRPRDSWWTQYF.

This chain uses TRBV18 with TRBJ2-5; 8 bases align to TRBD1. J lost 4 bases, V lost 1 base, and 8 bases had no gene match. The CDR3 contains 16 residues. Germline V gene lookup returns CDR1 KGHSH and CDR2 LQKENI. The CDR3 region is CASSPLPTGEVETQYF. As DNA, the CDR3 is TGTGCCAGCTCACCACTTCCGACAGGGGAGGTAGAGACCCAGTACTTC.

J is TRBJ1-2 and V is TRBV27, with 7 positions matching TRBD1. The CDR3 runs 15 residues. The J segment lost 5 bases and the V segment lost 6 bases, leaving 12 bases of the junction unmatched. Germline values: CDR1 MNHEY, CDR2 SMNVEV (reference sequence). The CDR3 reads CASRPTDRLMYGYTF. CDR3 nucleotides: TGTGCCAGCAGACCTACGGACAGGCTCATGTATGGCTACACCTTC.

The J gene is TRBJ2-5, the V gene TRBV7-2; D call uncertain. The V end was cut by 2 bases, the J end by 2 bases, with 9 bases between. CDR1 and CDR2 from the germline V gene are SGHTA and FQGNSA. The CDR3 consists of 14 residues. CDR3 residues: CASSLPPLQETQYF. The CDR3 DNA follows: TGTGCCAGCAGCTTACCCCCACTTCAAGAGACCCAGTACTTC.

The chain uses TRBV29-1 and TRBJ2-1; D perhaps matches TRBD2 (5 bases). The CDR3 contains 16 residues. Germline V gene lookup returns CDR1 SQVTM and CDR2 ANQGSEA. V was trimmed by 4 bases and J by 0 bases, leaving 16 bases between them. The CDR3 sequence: CSVVGLPESSYNEQFF. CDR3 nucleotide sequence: TGCAGCGTTGTAGGACTGCCGGAAAGCTCCTACAATGAGCAGTTCTTC.

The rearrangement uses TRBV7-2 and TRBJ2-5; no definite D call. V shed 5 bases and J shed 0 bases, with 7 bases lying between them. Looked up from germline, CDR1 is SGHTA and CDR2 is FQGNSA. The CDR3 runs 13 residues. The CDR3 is CASSLRDQETQYF. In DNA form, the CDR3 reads TGTGCCAGCAGCCTCCGGGACCAAGAGACCCAGTACTTC.

DNA of the CDR3: TGCAGCTTCTTGTACACAGATACGCAGTATTTT. Protein: CSFLYTDTQYF. The chain combines TRBV29-1 with TRBJ2-3; D remains unclear. CDR1 SQVTM and CDR2 ANQGSEA come from the germline V gene. There are 11 residues in the CDR3. V lost 8 bases and J 2 bases, leaving 8 bases between the germline ends.

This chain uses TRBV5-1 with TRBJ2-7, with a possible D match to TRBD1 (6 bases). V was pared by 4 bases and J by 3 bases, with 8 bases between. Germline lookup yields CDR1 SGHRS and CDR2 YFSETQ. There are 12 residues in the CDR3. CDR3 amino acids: CASSPQGYEQYF. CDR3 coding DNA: TGCGCCAGCAGCCCACAGGGCTACGAGCAGTACTTC.

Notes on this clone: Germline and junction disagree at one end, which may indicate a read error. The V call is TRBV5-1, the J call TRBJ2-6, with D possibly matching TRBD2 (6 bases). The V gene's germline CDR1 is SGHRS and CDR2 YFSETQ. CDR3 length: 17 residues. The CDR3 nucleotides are TGCGCCAGCAGCTCGGAGGGACGACTCTCTGGGGCCAACGGCCTGACTTTC. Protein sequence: CASSSEGRLSGANGLTF.

The CDR3 loop reads CASSIWLAGSYEQYF. The CDR3 DNA reads TGTGCCAGTAGTATTTGGCTAGCGGGGTCCTACGAGCAGTACTTC. The gene calls are TRBV19 and TRBJ2-7, with 9 bases aligning to TRBD2. Per the germline V gene, CDR1 is LNHDA and CDR2 is SQIVND (reference sequence). The CDR3 sequence is 15 residues long. Trimming took 3 bases from V and 1 from J; bases not matched to a gene: 4.

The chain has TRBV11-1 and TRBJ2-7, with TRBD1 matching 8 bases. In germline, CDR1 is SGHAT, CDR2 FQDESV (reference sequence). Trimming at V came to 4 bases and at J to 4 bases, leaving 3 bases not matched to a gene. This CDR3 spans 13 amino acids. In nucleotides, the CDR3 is TGTGCCAGCAGCTGGGACAGGCATTACGAGCAGTACTTC. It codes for CASSWDRHYEQYF.

The CDR3 bases are TGTGCCAGCAGCTTGGGCCAGCGGAACACTGAAGCTTTCTTT. It translates to CASSLGQRNTEAFF. The rearrangement uses TRBV5-8 and TRBJ1-1; D gene unclear. The V gene's germline CDR1 is SGHTS and CDR2 YDEGEE. Deletions cut 0 bases from V and 1 base from J, with 7 bases between. The CDR3 runs to 14 residues. The full variable domain, completed using reference TRBV5-8 and TRBJ1-1, is EAGVTQSPTHLIKTRGQQATLRCSPISGHTSVYWYQQALGLGLQFLLWYDEGEERNRGNFPPRFSGRQFPNYSSELNVNALELEDSALYLCASSLGQRNTEAFFGQGTRLTVV.

The DNA for the CDR3 is TGTGCCAGCAGCCAATCCGGTGACTCCTACAATGAGCAGTTCTTC. It specifies CASSQSGDSYNEQFF. The rearrangement uses TRBV4-2 and TRBJ2-1; D is unclear. CDR1 is LGHNA, CDR2 YNFKEQ, per germline. The CDR3 is 15 residues long. The V end was cut by 2 bases, the J end by 0 bases, with 8 bases between.

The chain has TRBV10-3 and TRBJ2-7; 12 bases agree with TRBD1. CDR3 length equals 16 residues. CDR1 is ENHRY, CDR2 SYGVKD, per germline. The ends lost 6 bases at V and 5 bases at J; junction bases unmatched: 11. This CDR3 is CAIRAQPGQGAHEQYF. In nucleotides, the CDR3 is TGTGCCATCAGAGCCCAACCGGGACAGGGGGCCCACGAGCAGTACTTC.

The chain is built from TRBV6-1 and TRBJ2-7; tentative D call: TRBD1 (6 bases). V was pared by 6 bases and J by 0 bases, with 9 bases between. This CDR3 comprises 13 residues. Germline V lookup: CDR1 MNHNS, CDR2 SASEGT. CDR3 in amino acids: CASRGHGSYEQYF. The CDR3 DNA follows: TGTGCCAGCAGGGGACACGGCTCCTACGAGCAGTACTTC.

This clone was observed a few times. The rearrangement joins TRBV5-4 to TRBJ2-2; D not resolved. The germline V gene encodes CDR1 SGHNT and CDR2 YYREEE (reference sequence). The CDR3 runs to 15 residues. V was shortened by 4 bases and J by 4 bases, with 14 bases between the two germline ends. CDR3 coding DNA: TGTGCCAGCAGCCAGAGACAAATGGCCACCGGGGAGCTGTTTTTT. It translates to CASSQRQMATGELFF.

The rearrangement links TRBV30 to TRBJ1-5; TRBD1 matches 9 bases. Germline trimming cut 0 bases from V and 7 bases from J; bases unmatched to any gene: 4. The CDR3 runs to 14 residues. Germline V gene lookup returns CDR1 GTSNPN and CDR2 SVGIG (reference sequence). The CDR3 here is CAWSVTGGRQPQHF. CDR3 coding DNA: TGTGCCTGGAGTGTGACAGGGGGGAGGCAGCCCCAGCATTTT.

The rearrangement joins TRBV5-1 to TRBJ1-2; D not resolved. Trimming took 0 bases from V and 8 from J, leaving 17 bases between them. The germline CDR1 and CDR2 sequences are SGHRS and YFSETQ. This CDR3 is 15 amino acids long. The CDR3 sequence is CASSLVPGKISGYTF. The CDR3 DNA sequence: TGCGCCAGCAGCTTGGTCCCGGGGAAGATATCCGGCTACACCTTC.

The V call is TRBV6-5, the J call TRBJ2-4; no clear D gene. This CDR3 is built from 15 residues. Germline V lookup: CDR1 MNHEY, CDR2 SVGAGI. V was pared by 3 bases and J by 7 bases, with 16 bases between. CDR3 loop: CASSYRWPERNIQYF. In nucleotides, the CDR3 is TGTGCCAGCAGTTATAGGTGGCCCGAGAGGAACATTCAGTACTTC.

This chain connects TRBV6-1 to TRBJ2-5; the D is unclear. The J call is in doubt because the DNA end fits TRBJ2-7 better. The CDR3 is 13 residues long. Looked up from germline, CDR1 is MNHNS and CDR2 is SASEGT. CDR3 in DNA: TGTGCCAGCCACATGGCAGACTCCTACGAGCAGTACTTC. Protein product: CASHMADSYEQYF.

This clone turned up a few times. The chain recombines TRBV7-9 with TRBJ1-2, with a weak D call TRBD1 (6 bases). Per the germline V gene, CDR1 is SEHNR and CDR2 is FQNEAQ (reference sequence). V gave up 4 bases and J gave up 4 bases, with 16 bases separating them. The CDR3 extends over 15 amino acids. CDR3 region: CASSSPGEFTYGYTF. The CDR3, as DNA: TGTGCCAGCAGCTCTCCAGGGGAGTTCACCTATGGCTACACCTTC.

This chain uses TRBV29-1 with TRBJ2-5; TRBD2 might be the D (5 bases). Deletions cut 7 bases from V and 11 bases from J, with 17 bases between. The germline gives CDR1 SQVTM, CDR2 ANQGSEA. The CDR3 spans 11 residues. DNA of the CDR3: TGCAGCGGTAAATGGGGAGACGGGCAGTACTTC. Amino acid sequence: CSGKWGDGQYF.

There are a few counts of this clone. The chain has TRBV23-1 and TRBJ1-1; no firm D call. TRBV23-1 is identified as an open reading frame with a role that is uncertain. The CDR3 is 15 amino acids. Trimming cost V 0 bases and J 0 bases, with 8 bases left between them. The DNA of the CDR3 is TGCGCCAGCAGTCAATCGACAAAAGTGAACACTGAAGCTTTCTTT. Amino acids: CASSQSTKVNTEAFF.

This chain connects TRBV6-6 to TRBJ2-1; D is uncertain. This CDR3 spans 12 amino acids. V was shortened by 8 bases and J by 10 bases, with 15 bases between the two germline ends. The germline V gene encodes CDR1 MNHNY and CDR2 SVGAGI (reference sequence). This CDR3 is CASAHSVPEQFF. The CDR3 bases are TGTGCCAGCGCTCACTCGGTGCCGGAGCAGTTCTTC.

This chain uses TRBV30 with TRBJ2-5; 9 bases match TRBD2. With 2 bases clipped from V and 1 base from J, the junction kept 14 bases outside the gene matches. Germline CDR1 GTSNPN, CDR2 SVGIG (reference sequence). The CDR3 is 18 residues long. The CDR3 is CAWSSPPLAGPIQETQYF. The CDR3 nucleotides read TGTGCCTGGAGTTCCCCCCCGCTAGCGGGACCCATCCAAGAGACCCAGTACTTC.